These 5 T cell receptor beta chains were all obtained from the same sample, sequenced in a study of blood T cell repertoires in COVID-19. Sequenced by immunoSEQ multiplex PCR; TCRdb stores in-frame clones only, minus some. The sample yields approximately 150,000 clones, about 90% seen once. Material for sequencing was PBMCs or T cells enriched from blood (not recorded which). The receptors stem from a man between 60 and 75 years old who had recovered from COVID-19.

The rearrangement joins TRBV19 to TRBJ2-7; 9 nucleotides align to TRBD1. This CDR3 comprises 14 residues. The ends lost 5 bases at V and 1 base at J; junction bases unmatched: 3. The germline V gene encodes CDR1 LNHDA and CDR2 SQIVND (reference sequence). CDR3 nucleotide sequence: TGTGCCAGTAGTGTTGACAGGGGGTCCTACGAGCAGTACTTC. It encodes CASSVDRGSYEQYF.

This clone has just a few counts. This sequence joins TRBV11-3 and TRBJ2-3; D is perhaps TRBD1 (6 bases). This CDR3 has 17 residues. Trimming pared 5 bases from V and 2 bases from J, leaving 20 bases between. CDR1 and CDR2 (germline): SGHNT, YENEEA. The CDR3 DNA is TGTGCCAGCAGCCTACAGGGACGCGGAACGATCACAGATACGCAGTATTTT. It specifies CASSLQGRGTITDTQYF.

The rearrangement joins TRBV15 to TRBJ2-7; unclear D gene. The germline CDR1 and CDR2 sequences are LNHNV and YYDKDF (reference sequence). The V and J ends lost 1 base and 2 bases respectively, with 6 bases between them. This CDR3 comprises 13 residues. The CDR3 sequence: CATSRGLTYEQYF. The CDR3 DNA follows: TGTGCCACCAGCAGAGGACTGACCTACGAGCAGTACTTC.

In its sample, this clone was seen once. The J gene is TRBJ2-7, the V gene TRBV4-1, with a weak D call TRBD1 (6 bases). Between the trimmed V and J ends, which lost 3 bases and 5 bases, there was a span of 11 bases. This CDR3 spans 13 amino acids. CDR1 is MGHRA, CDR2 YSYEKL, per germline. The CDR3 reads CASSHTGNHEQYF. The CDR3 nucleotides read TGCGCCAGCAGCCATACAGGGAACCACGAGCAGTACTTC.

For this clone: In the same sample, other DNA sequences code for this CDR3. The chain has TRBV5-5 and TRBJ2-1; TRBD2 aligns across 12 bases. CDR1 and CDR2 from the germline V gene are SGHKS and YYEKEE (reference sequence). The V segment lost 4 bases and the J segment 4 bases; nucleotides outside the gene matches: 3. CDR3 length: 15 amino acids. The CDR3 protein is CASSLGLAGYNEQFF. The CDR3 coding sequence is TGTGCCAGCAGCCTAGGACTAGCGGGGTACAATGAGCAGTTCTTC.